This T cell receptor (beta chain) was recovered during a study of blood T cell repertoires in COVID-19. The germline CDR1 and CDR2 sequences are MNHNS and SASEGT. Trimming took off 2 bases at V and 0 bases at J, with 11 bases between the two ends. The CDR3 loop spans 16 amino acids. Original methodology: By means of reference gene primer amplification, nucleated cell counts were estimated. TCRdb's table, derived via immunoSEQ multiplex PCR, lists solely in-frame clones and lacks some. Clone size and V and J calls were adopted from that table, with D and trimming inferred from the DNA. The sample has roughly 310,000 clones; 70% to 90% are singletons.

Sequencing was carried out using PBMCs or T cells enriched from blood (not recorded which). The sequence was obtained from a woman aged 40-49 years who had recovered from COVID-19. V usage is TRBV6-1 and J usage is TRBJ1-3, with D unresolved. The CDR3 is CASSEIGQRSGNTIYF. CDR3 nucleotides: TGTGCCAGCAGTGAAATAGGTCAGCGCTCTGGAAACACCATATATTTT.